Presented here are 25 T cell receptor beta chains from one specimen sequenced in a study of cytomegalovirus exposure and HLA in healthy donors. Primers for the PCR totalled 60 Vbeta and 13 Jbeta. Method: immunoSEQ multiplex PCR; TCRdb's copy keeps in-frame clones and lacks some. Altogether about 180,000 clones are present, more than 65% being singletons, with the ten largest covering more than 0.95%. The material sequenced was PBMCs. All receptors come from a girl aged 2-10 years in good health and CMV-seropositive.

This sequence joins TRBV9 and TRBJ2-2, with 11 bases identical to TRBD1. CDR1 and CDR2 (germline): SGDLS, YYNGEE. The trim removed 9 bases at V and 4 bases at J, leaving 5 bases unmatched. This CDR3 spans 14 amino acids. The chain's CDR3 is CATGGTGGTGELFF. The CDR3, as DNA: TGTGCCACGGGGGGGACAGGGGGCACCGGGGAGCTGTTTTTT.

The chain combines TRBV7-3 with TRBJ2-7, with D possibly TRBD1 on 6 matching bases. V lost 2 bases to trimming and J lost 6 bases, with 11 bases between them. The CDR3 covers 13 residues. Germline CDR1 reads SGHTA; CDR2 reads FQGTGA. In DNA, the CDR3 is TGTGCCAGCAGCTTATACAGGGCCGGCGAGCAGTACTTC. Encoded protein: CASSLYRAGEQYF.

This chain links TRBV19 with TRBJ1-1, with D possibly TRBD1 on 5 matching bases. Trimming took off 6 bases at V and 1 base at J, with 15 bases between the two ends. The germline V gene encodes CDR1 LNHDA and CDR2 SQIVND (reference sequence). The CDR3 totals 15 residues. CDR3 amino acids: CASSPGGSKNTEAFF. CDR3 bases: TGTGCCAGTAGCCCTGGGGGGAGCAAGAACACTGAAGCTTTCTTT.

J is TRBJ1-1 and V is TRBV29-1, with D possibly being TRBD1 (5 bases). Trimming removed 3 bases from V and 3 bases from J, with 14 bases in between. CDR1 is SQVTM and CDR2 is ANQGSEA in the germline V gene. This CDR3 is built from 14 residues. The CDR3 DNA is TGCAGCGTTGACAAGGGGTTCAGTGACACTGAAGCTTTCTTT. Translation gives CSVDKGFSDTEAFF.

Turning to this clone: An end of the junction does not agree with germline; a read error may underlie this. The rearrangement links TRBV28 to TRBJ2-4; D may be TRBD1 (5 bases). The CDR3 length is 11 residues. The germline V gene encodes CDR1 MDHEN and CDR2 SYDVKM. CDR3 residues: CASSSNRSADF. CDR3 coding DNA: TGTGCCAGCAGCTCCAACAGGTCTGCGGACTTC.

The rearrangement links TRBV30 to TRBJ2-3, with D unresolved. This CDR3 has 13 residues. Germline V gene sequence: CDR1 GTSNPN, CDR2 SVGIG (reference sequence). The V and J ends lost 0 bases and 6 bases respectively, with 10 bases between them. The CDR3 nucleotides are TGTGCCTGGAGTGTATCAGGCCCTGATACGCAGTATTTT. This sequence encodes CAWSVSGPDTQYF.

The genes are TRBV2 and TRBJ2-1; tentative D call: TRBD1 (6 bases). Germline V gene sequence: CDR1 SNHLY, CDR2 FYNNEI. The V end was cut by 7 bases, the J end by 9 bases, with 16 bases between. The CDR3 sequence is 13 residues long. The DNA for the CDR3 is TGTGCCAGCAACCCCGGGGACAACAGTGAGCAGTTCTTC. This gives the protein CASNPGDNSEQFF. Supplemented by reference TRBV2 and TRBJ2-1, the full variable domain reads EPEVTQTPSHQVTQMGQEVILRCVPISNHLYFYWYRQILGQKVEFLVSFYNNEISEKSEIFDDQFSVERPDGSNFTLKIRSTKLEDSAMYFCASNPGDNSEQFFGPGTRLTVL.

In its sample, this clone was seen a few times. This sequence joins TRBV2 and TRBJ2-1; TRBD2 is a possible D gene (6 bases). The CDR3 spans 15 residues. The ends were cut back, 1 base at V and 4 bases at J, with 11 bases in the middle. In germline, CDR1 is SNHLY, CDR2 FYNNEI. DNA for the CDR3: TGTGCCAGCAGTGAAGTTAGCGGACGATACAATGAGCAGTTCTTC. Its translation: CASSEVSGRYNEQFF.

The rearrangement uses TRBV28 and TRBJ2-1; D ambiguous. The CDR3 extends over 13 amino acids. V was trimmed by 6 bases and J by 2 bases, leaving 8 bases between them. Germline V lookup: CDR1 MDHEN, CDR2 SYDVKM. DNA of the CDR3: TGTGCCAGCAGGGGCCGTCCCTACAATGAGCAGTTCTTC. Amino acids: CASRGRPYNEQFF.

V is TRBV28 and J is TRBJ1-5, with 8 positions matching TRBD1. CDR3 size: 14 residues. V dropped 6 bases and J dropped 6; count of bases not matched to a gene: 7. The germline CDR1 and CDR2 sequences are MDHEN and SYDVKM. CDR3 sequence reads: CASSLTGVSQPQHF. DNA for the CDR3: TGTGCCAGCAGCCTGACAGGGGTCAGTCAGCCCCAGCATTTT.

V and J are TRBV7-9 and TRBJ1-6; unclear D gene. Germline V gene data show CDR1 as SEHNR and CDR2 as FQNEAQ (reference sequence). CDR3 length equals 14 residues. V lost 5 bases and J 10 bases, leaving 15 bases between the germline ends. The CDR3 DNA reads TGTGCCAGCAGCCCGGCTAATATCGGGTCACCCCTCCACTTT. Translating gives CASSPANIGSPLHF. Full variable domain (missing parts from reference TRBV7-9 and TRBJ1-6): DTGVSQNPRHKITKRGQNVTFRCDPISEHNRLYWYRQTLGQGPEFLTYFQNEAQLEKSRLLSDRFSAERPKGSFSTLEIQRTEQGDSAMYLCASSPANIGSPLHFGNGTRLTVT.

The chain couples TRBV7-9 to TRBJ2-6; 8 nucleotides agree with TRBD1. This CDR3 is 19 amino acids long. V was clipped by 7 bases and J by 4 bases; unmatched bases: 18. Germline V gene data show CDR1 as SEHNR and CDR2 as FQNEAQ (reference sequence). This chain's CDR3 is CASTLGFGTGPTGANVLTF. Written as DNA, the CDR3 is TGTGCCAGCACCCTTGGCTTCGGGACAGGACCCACGGGGGCCAACGTCCTGACTTTC.

The V and J genes are TRBV11-2 and TRBJ1-4, with TRBD1 matching 7 bases. The germline V gene encodes CDR1 SGHAT and CDR2 FQNNGV. CDR3 size: 15 residues. J lost 4 bases, V lost 3 bases, and 5 bases had no gene match. DNA of the CDR3: TGTGCCAGCAGCTTCCAGACAGGGATTAATGAAAAACTGTTTTTT. Translation gives CASSFQTGINEKLFF. The full variable domain, in which reference TRBV11-2 and TRBJ1-4 provide the parts outside the CDR3, is EAGVAQSPRYKIIEKRQSVAFWCNPISGHATLYWYQQILGQGPKLLIQFQNNGVVDDSQLPKDRFSAERLKGVDSTLKIQPAKLEDSAVYLCASSFQTGINEKLFFGSGTQLSVL.

This chain connects TRBV11-2 to TRBJ2-7; D possibly corresponds to TRBD1 (5 bases). The CDR3 covers 13 residues. Deletions cut 7 bases from V and 4 bases from J, with 14 bases between. From germline, CDR1 is SGHAT and CDR2 FQNNGV. The CDR3 nucleotides read TGTGCCAGCACCAGACAGATTATTTACGAGCAGTACTTC. Its translation: CASTRQIIYEQYF.

With regard to this clone: Since no conserved phenylalanine or tryptophan closes the CDR3, a read error is the likely cause. The V and J genes are TRBV10-3 and TRBJ1-1; TRBD1 matches 7 bases. V lost 6 bases and J lost 1; bases outside the gene matches: 5. The CDR3 length is 14 residues. CDR1 and CDR2 from the germline V gene are ENHRY and SYGVKD. The CDR3 is CAIRGGSGNTEAFS. The DNA for the CDR3 is TGTGCCATCAGAGGGGGCTCGGGGAACACTGAAGCTTTCTCT.

Within the sample, this clone is medium-sized (0.01 to 0.1%). CDR3 protein: CASSSSGGAGEQFF. CDR3 sequence (DNA): TGTGCCAGCAGCAGTAGCGGGGGGGCCGGTGAGCAGTTCTTC. The chain carries TRBV5-8 and TRBJ2-1, with TRBD2 identical over 11 bases. Germline values: CDR1 SGHTS, CDR2 YDEGEE. Unmatched junction bases numbered 6, after V lost 4 bases and J lost 9 bases. The CDR3 runs to 14 residues.

The chain recombines TRBV15 with TRBJ1-2; TRBD1 might be the D (5 bases). V was shortened by 0 bases and J by 6 bases, with 14 bases between the two germline ends. CDR1 is LNHNV, CDR2 YYDKDF, per germline (reference sequence). The CDR3 extends over 15 amino acids. The CDR3 sequence: CATSRDFKGSNGYTF. The CDR3 nucleotides are TGTGCCACCAGCAGAGACTTCAAGGGGTCTAATGGCTACACCTTC. The whole variable domain, remainder taken from reference TRBV15 and TRBJ1-2, is DAMVIQNPRYQVTQFGKPVTLSCSQTLNHNVMYWYQQKSSQAPKLLFHYYDKDFNNEADTPDNFQSRRPNTSFCFLDIRSPGLGDTAMYLCATSRDFKGSNGYTFGSGTRLTVV.

The chain employs TRBV7-3 and TRBJ2-3, with TRBD2 matching over 9 bases. V was clipped by 3 bases and J by 5 bases; unmatched bases: 9. Germline assignment: CDR1 SGHTA and CDR2 FQGTGA. This CDR3 is 16 amino acids long. DNA of the CDR3: TGTGCCAGCAGCTTGAGGGTAGCGGGAGTGGGAGATACGCAGTATTTT. This encodes CASSLRVAGVGDTQYF. Full variable domain (remainder filled in from reference TRBV7-3 and TRBJ2-3): GAGVSQTPSNKVTEKGKYVELRCDPISGHTALYWYRQSLGQGPEFLIYFQGTGAADDSGLPNDRFFAVRPEGSVSTLKIQRTERGDSAVYLCASSLRVAGVGDTQYFGPGTRLTVL.

The chain has TRBV5-1 and TRBJ2-2; no clear D. The V and J ends lost 5 bases and 3 bases respectively, with 8 bases between them. Germline V CDR1 and CDR2: SGHRS, YFSETQ. This CDR3 spans 13 amino acids. CDR3 DNA sequence: TGCGCCAGCAGGTCCACTTACACCGGGGAGCTGTTTTTT. Protein: CASRSTYTGELFF.

This clone was recorded a few times. The rearrangement uses TRBV6-5 and TRBJ2-1, with 9 bases aligning to TRBD1. This CDR3 has 14 amino acids. Unmatched junction bases numbered 5, after V lost 5 bases and J lost 6 bases. Germline-derived CDR1 and CDR2 are MNHEY and SVGAGI. CDR3 in DNA: TGTGCCAGCAGTCCCGGGACAGGGCCCAATGAGCAGTTCTTC. It yields the protein CASSPGTGPNEQFF.

This clone was seen a few times. This chain joins TRBV5-1 and TRBJ2-7; 8 positions agree with TRBD2. J gave up 4 bases and V 3 bases, and 6 bases lay outside the gene matches. The CDR3 totals 14 residues. Germline loops: CDR1 SGHRS, CDR2 YFSETQ. Here the CDR3 DNA reads TGCGCCAGCAGCTCCGGACTAGCCTGGTACGAGCAGTACTTC. Amino acids: CASSSGLAWYEQYF.

The V and J genes are TRBV6-5 and TRBJ2-2, with 7 bases aligning to TRBD1. Trimming removed 2 bases from V and 6 bases from J; junction bases left unmatched: 3. The CDR3 consists of 14 residues. Looked up from germline, CDR1 is MNHEY and CDR2 is SVGAGI. CDR3 loop: CASSYTGESGELFF. In DNA form, the CDR3 reads TGTGCCAGCAGTTACACAGGGGAGTCCGGGGAGCTGTTTTTT.

The J gene is TRBJ1-1, the V gene TRBV13, with D tentatively TRBD1 (5 bases). Germline V gene sequence: CDR1 PRHDT, CDR2 FYEKMQ (reference sequence). The CDR3 is 15 amino acids. The germline V and J ends were trimmed by 3 bases and 1 base, with 12 bases remaining between them. CDR3: CASSLMGLWNTEAFF. DNA for the CDR3: TGTGCCAGCAGCTTGATGGGGCTGTGGAACACTGAAGCTTTCTTT.

V is TRBV19 and J is TRBJ2-3; D might be TRBD1 (5 bases). The length of the CDR3 is 14 residues. The V end was cut by 1 base, the J end by 6 bases, with 11 bases between. Germline V gene sequence: CDR1 LNHDA, CDR2 SQIVND (reference sequence). CDR3 sequence: CASSIGRQIDTQYF. The CDR3 DNA reads TGTGCCAGTAGTATAGGGCGACAGATCGATACGCAGTATTTT.

The rearrangement links TRBV25-1 to TRBJ2-3; no definite D call. The V end lost 7 bases, the J end lost 5 bases, and 4 bases lay between the germline ends. Germline V gene data show CDR1 as MGHDK and CDR2 as SYGVNS. The CDR3 length is 10 residues. Here the CDR3 reads CASTGDTQYF. CDR3 coding DNA: TGTGCCAGCACAGGAGATACGCAGTATTTT.